These 20 T cell receptor beta chains share one sample of origin, sequenced in a study of blood T cells in healthy people across ages. Then a second PCR, running roughly 6 to 11 cycles, was carried out with a sample-barcoded 5' primer and a J-beta primer mix. One entry per CDR3 protein results from TCRdb running MiXCR on the 5' RACE reads. The sample has about a million distinct CDR3 sequences, around 46% seen once. Input material: blood. Receptors were obtained from a man aged 25 to 40 in good health.

This chain connects TRBV27 to TRBJ1-2; D is unclear. CDR3 length equals 16 residues. CDR1 and CDR2 (germline): MNHEY, SMNVEV (reference sequence). Between the trimmed V and J ends, which lost 0 bases and 2 bases, there was a span of 13 bases. This CDR3 is CASSLSKAVTNYGYTF. The CDR3 DNA is TGTGCCAGCAGTTTATCGAAGGCAGTGACGAACTATGGCTACACCTTC.

The chain recombines TRBV12-3 or TRBV12-4 with TRBJ2-2; 7 nucleotides agree with TRBD2. Trimming at V came to 5 bases and at J to 7 bases, leaving 4 bases not matched to a gene. CDR3 size: 13 residues. CDR3 sequence: CASSQREGGELFF. DNA of the CDR3: TGTGCCAGCAGTCAAAGGGAGGGCGGGGAGCTGTTTTTT.

A few counts support this clonotype. The genes are TRBV7-2 and TRBJ2-3; 7 bases are shared with TRBD2. J lost 1 base, V lost 1 base, and 5 bases had no gene match. The CDR3 loop spans 16 amino acids. From germline, CDR1 is SGHTA and CDR2 FQGNSA. The DNA of the CDR3 is TGTGCCAGCAGCTTAGATGGCGCGGGGGGCACAGATACGCAGTATTTT. This encodes CASSLDGAGGTDTQYF.

The rearrangement uses TRBV11-3 and TRBJ2-4; the D gene could be TRBD1 or TRBD2 (5 bases each). The germline V gene encodes CDR1 SGHNT and CDR2 YENEEA. There are 12 residues in the CDR3. The ends were cut back, 0 bases at V and 13 bases at J, with 10 bases in the middle. CDR3: CASSLDVGEQYF. The DNA of the CDR3 is TGTGCCAGCAGCTTAGATGTGGGGGAGCAGTACTTC.

This clonotype was seen a single time. V gene TRBV5-5 combines with J gene TRBJ2-7; 8 bases are shared with TRBD1. The CDR3 totals 14 residues. J lost 2 bases, V lost 4 bases, and 5 bases had no gene match. Per germline, CDR1 SGHKS and CDR2 YYEKEE (reference sequence). Here the CDR3 reads CASSTGQDPYEQYF. In DNA form, the CDR3 reads TGTGCCAGCAGCACGGGACAGGACCCCTACGAGCAGTACTTC.

This clonotype was seen a single time. The CDR3 here is CASSFQGARADTQYF. The CDR3 bases are TGTGCCAGCAGCTTTCAGGGGGCTCGGGCAGATACGCAGTATTTT. The chain uses TRBV7-2 and TRBJ2-3; 8 nucleotides align to TRBD1. Looked up from germline, CDR1 is SGHTA and CDR2 is FQGNSA. V trimming: 3 bases; J trimming: 4 bases; junction bases outside the gene matches: 6. The CDR3 is 15 residues long. Full variable domain (remainder filled in from reference TRBV7-2 and TRBJ2-3): GAGVSQSPSNKVTEKGKDVELRCDPISGHTALYWYRQSLGQGLEFLIYFQGNSAPDKSGLPSDRFSAERTGGSVSTLTIQRTQQEDSAVYLCASSFQGARADTQYFGPGTRLTVL.

The V gene is TRBV12-3 or TRBV12-4, the J gene TRBJ2-7, with unresolved D. Judging by the DNA end, TRBJ2-4 fits better; the J call may be wrong. The CDR3 loop spans 11 amino acids. The CDR3 DNA follows: TGTGCCAGCAGCCTTATGGACATTCAGTACTTC. It translates to CASSLMDIQYF.

The chain combines TRBV29-1 with TRBJ1-4, with TRBD1 identical over 8 bases. V lost 4 bases and J lost 3; bases outside the gene matches: 4. The CDR3 has 14 amino acids. The V gene's germline CDR1 is SQVTM and CDR2 ANQGSEA. CDR3 protein: CSVAQGGSNEKLFF. DNA of the CDR3: TGCAGCGTTGCACAGGGGGGTTCTAATGAAAAACTGTTTTTT.

J is TRBJ2-2 and V is TRBV20-1; perhaps D is TRBD1 or TRBD2 (5 bases each). This CDR3 spans 13 amino acids. The V and J ends lost 7 bases and 3 bases respectively, with 12 bases between them. Germline-derived CDR1 and CDR2 are DFQATT and SNEGSKA (reference sequence). The CDR3 region is CSGGTGDTGELFF. CDR3 coding DNA: TGCAGTGGGGGGACCGGGGACACCGGGGAGCTGTTTTTT.

This clonotype was observed a single time. The V gene is TRBV29-1, the J gene TRBJ2-5, with D maybe TRBD2 (6 bases). The V gene lost 0 bases and the J gene lost 11 bases, with 13 bases spanning the gap. Germline CDR1 SQVTM, CDR2 ANQGSEA. The CDR3 spans 12 residues. CDR3 bases: TGCAGCGTTGAAGAAGCGGGTTGGGAGCAGTACTTC. Encoded protein: CSVEEAGWEQYF.

This clonotype was counted a few times. V usage is TRBV9 and J usage is TRBJ2-3; D is tentatively TRBD1 or TRBD2 (6 bases each). This CDR3 has 13 amino acids. CDR1 is SGDLS and CDR2 is YYNGEE in the germline V gene. Trimming shortened V by 6 bases and J by 2 bases, and 10 bases separated the two germline ends. The CDR3 loop reads CASNTGATDTQYF. CDR3 coding DNA: TGTGCCAGCAATACGGGGGCCACAGATACGCAGTATTTT.

This clonotype was observed a few times. The V and J genes are TRBV7-9 and TRBJ1-4, with TRBD1 identical over 8 bases. Trimming cost V 8 bases and J 4 bases; bases outside gene matches: 3. The CDR3 sequence is 13 residues long. CDR1 SEHNR and CDR2 FQNEAQ come from the germline V gene (reference sequence). CDR3 protein: CASEDRDNEKLFF. In DNA, the CDR3 is TGTGCCAGCGAGGACAGGGATAATGAAAAACTGTTTTTT.

This clonotype was seen a few times. The chain uses TRBV7-2 and TRBJ1-6; D ambiguous. The CDR3 is made up of 11 amino acids. Trimming took off 5 bases at V and 8 bases at J, with 4 bases between the two ends. Germline-derived CDR1 and CDR2 are SGHTA and FQGNSA. CDR3 region: CASSRDSPLHF. The CDR3 DNA reads as TGTGCCAGCAGCCGGGATTCACCCCTCCACTTT.

The chain uses TRBV6-2 or TRBV6-3 and TRBJ2-7; perhaps TRBD2 as D (5 bases). CDR3 length equals 15 residues. V gave up 6 bases and J gave up 1 base, with 16 bases separating them. The germline gives CDR1 MNHEY, CDR2 SVGEGT. CDR3 in DNA: TGTGCCAGCAGACCCGCGACGGGGAATTCCTACGAGCAGTACTTC. This gives the protein CASRPATGNSYEQYF.

The CDR3 coding sequence is TGCGCCAGCAGCTTGGCTCGCGGGGGGCATCAAGAGACCCAGTACTTC. This encodes CASSLARGGHQETQYF. The genes are TRBV5-1 and TRBJ2-5, with 8 bases lining up with TRBD2. The CDR3 sequence is 16 residues long. Germline CDR1 and CDR2: SGHRS and YFSETQ. V shed 0 bases and J 2 bases; nucleotides not matched to a gene: 6. The full variable domain, in which reference TRBV5-1 and TRBJ2-5 provide the parts outside the CDR3, is KAGVTQTPRYLIKTRGQQVTLSCSPISGHRSVSWYQQTPGQGLQFLFEYFSETQRNKGNFPGRFSGRQFSNSRSEMNVSTLELGDSALYLCASSLARGGHQETQYFGPGTRLLVL.

There are a few counts of this clonotype. The chain links TRBV7-2 to TRBJ2-5; TRBD2 agrees at 11 bases. This CDR3 region has 20 residues. Trimming removed 1 base from V and 5 bases from J; junction bases left unmatched: 18. Germline CDR1 SGHTA, CDR2 FQGNSA. CDR3 protein: CASSLVPTSGGYLSIETQYF. The CDR3 region has the DNA TGTGCCAGCAGCTTAGTCCCAACTAGCGGGGGCTACCTTAGTATTGAGACCCAGTACTTC.

About this clonotype itself: Its ends do not fully match the called genes, so a read error is possible. The chain couples TRBV14 to TRBJ2-1, with D possibly TRBD2 on 5 matching bases. The CDR3 length is 19 residues. Germline V CDR1 and CDR2: SGHDN, FVKESK. The DNA for the CDR3 is TGTGCCAGCAGCCAACGTGCTAGCAGAGTAATGCACTCCTACAAGGAGCAGTTCTTC. Its protein is CASSQRASRVMHSYKEQFF.

The chain joins TRBV4-2 to TRBJ1-5, with 9 bases matching TRBD1. The germline V gene encodes CDR1 LGHNA and CDR2 YNFKEQ. This CDR3 spans 16 amino acids. The ends lost 4 bases at V and 6 bases at J; junction bases unmatched: 10. The CDR3 reads CASSPKGQGIRQPQHF. The CDR3 DNA is TGTGCCAGCAGCCCAAAGGGACAGGGCATTCGTCAGCCCCAGCATTTT.

CDR3 residues: CASSPGTARMAFF. CDR3 nucleotide sequence: TGTGCCAGCAGCCCTGGGACAGCGCGAATGGCTTTCTTT. The chain joins TRBV7-2 to TRBJ1-1, with 7 nucleotides matching TRBD1. The V and J ends lost 5 bases and 11 bases, in that order; junction bases with no gene match: 11. Germline-derived CDR1 and CDR2 are SGHTA and FQGNSA. CDR3 length: 13 residues.

This rearrangement joins TRBV7-2 to TRBJ2-2; unclear D gene. CDR3 size: 14 residues. Trimming left V 5 bases short and J 1 base short, with 8 bases between. From germline, CDR1 is SGHTA and CDR2 FQGNSA. In DNA, the CDR3 is TGTGCCAGCAGCGTTCAGGAGAACACCGGGGAGCTGTTTTTT. This encodes CASSVQENTGELFF.